Below are 25 T cell receptor beta chains sequenced from a single sample in a study of OX40 agonist ivuxolimab in advanced cancers. TCRdb's copy holds only in-frame clones and misses some; the assay was immunoSEQ multiplex PCR. There are some 45,000 clones in the sample; 75% to 90% occur only once, and less than 0.4% lies in the top ten. This sample comprised CD4+ or CD8+ T cells sorted from blood, obtained in a trial of the OX40 agonist ivuxolimab. The receptors stem from an adult with an advanced solid tumor such as melanoma, head and neck, liver or kidney cancer.

This chain links TRBV11-2 with TRBJ2-1; tentatively, D is TRBD2 (5 bases). V dropped 1 base and J dropped 3 bases, with 10 bases sitting between them. Germline V gene data show CDR1 as SGHAT and CDR2 as FQNNGV. CDR3 size: 15 residues. CDR3 residues: CASSLGGSIYNEQFF. The CDR3 DNA reads TGTGCCAGCAGCTTAGGAGGGTCAATCTACAATGAGCAGTTCTTC.

This clone has just a few counts. This chain links TRBV2 with TRBJ2-1, with D perhaps TRBD2 (6 bases). The V gene's germline CDR1 is SNHLY and CDR2 FYNNEI. The CDR3 length is 12 residues. Trimming cost V 7 bases and J 5 bases, with 9 bases left between them. The CDR3 bases are TGTGCCAGCATGCGGGGAAACAATGAGCAGTTCTTC. As protein: CASMRGNNEQFF.

The CDR3 spells CASSLSGGASWSSYNSPLHF. The CDR3 region has the DNA TGTGCCAGCAGCTTATCAGGGGGCGCATCTTGGAGCTCCTATAATTCACCCCTCCACTTT. This chain joins TRBV7-8 and TRBJ1-6; 8 bases map to TRBD1. Germline loops: CDR1 SGHVS, CDR2 FQNEAQ. The V segment lost 2 bases and the J segment 0 bases; nucleotides outside the gene matches: 12. This CDR3 is built from 20 residues.

The chain carries TRBV4-2 and TRBJ2-1, with TRBD1 identical over 9 bases. The CDR3 runs to 17 residues. Germline V lookup: CDR1 LGHNA, CDR2 YNFKEQ. The trim removed 3 bases at V and 9 bases at J, leaving 15 bases unmatched. The CDR3 protein is CASSQLVGQGGGLEQFF. The CDR3 DNA reads as TGTGCCAGCAGCCAGCTCGTGGGACAGGGTGGGGGGCTTGAGCAGTTCTTC.

The V call is TRBV5-8, the J call TRBJ1-5; 9 nucleotides align to TRBD1. The ends lost 4 bases at V and 5 bases at J; junction bases unmatched: 4. The CDR3 consists of 14 residues. Per germline, CDR1 SGHTS and CDR2 YDEGEE. The CDR3 region has the DNA TGTGCCAGCAGCGTCTGGACAGGGGATCAGCCCCAGCATTTT. Its translation is CASSVWTGDQPQHF.

CDR3 region: CASNGRGVRDNEQFF. CDR3 DNA: TGTGCCAGCAACGGGAGGGGGGTCCGCGACAATGAGCAGTTCTTC. V is TRBV28 and J is TRBJ2-1; 8 bases are a match to TRBD2. Trimming took 7 bases from V and 5 from J; bases not matched to a gene: 10. This CDR3 contains 15 residues. The germline CDR1 and CDR2 sequences are MDHEN and SYDVKM.

The chain combines TRBV5-1 with TRBJ2-3, with 12 bases fitting TRBD2. After removal of 0 bases from V and 4 bases from J, the junction contained 3 bases not matched to a gene. Germline V CDR1 and CDR2: SGHRS, YFSETQ. The CDR3 runs to 16 residues. CDR3 sequence reads: CASSLETSGSADTQYF. CDR3 in DNA: TGCGCCAGCAGCTTGGAGACTAGCGGGAGCGCAGATACGCAGTATTTT.

This chain uses TRBV30 with TRBJ1-5; D perhaps matches TRBD1 (6 bases). V dropped 2 bases and J dropped 5 bases, with 10 bases sitting between them. This CDR3 has 13 residues. Germline CDR1 GTSNPN, CDR2 SVGIG (reference sequence). CDR3: CAWSQGGDQPQHF. CDR3 DNA sequence: TGTGCCTGGAGTCAAGGGGGTGATCAGCCCCAGCATTTT. The variable domain in full, with the rest retrieved from reference TRBV30 and TRBJ1-5, is SQTIHQWPATLVQPVGSPLSLECTVEGTSNPNLYWYRQAAGRGLQLLFYSVGIGQISSEVPQNLSASRPQDRQFILSSKKLLLSDSGFYLCAWSQGGDQPQHFGDGTRLSIL.

The chain has TRBV6-5 and TRBJ2-7, with TRBD1 identical over 9 bases. Germline V CDR1 and CDR2: MNHEY, SVGAGI. With 2 bases clipped from V and 5 bases from J, the junction kept 4 bases outside the gene matches. The CDR3 totals 14 residues. The CDR3, as DNA: TGTGCCAGCAGTTACCGGGACAGGGACCACGAGCAGTACTTC. As protein: CASSYRDRDHEQYF.

This clone appeared once. The V and J genes are TRBV7-3 and TRBJ2-4; unclear D gene. V dropped 0 bases and J dropped 5 bases, with 5 bases sitting between them. Germline V gene lookup returns CDR1 SGHTA and CDR2 FQGTGA. The CDR3 loop spans 13 amino acids. CDR3 nucleotide sequence: TGTGCCAGCAGCTTAACGTACCAAAACATTCAGTACTTC. This sequence encodes CASSLTYQNIQYF.

The CDR3 reads CASSQVTGSTGGRIDTIYF. CDR3 DNA: TGCGCCAGCAGCCAAGTAACCGGGTCCACCGGGGGACGGATTGACACCATATATTTT. V usage is TRBV4-1 and J usage is TRBJ1-3, with D possibly TRBD1 on 5 matching bases. V was trimmed by 1 base and J by 8 bases, leaving 27 bases between them. This CDR3 is built from 19 residues. The V gene's germline CDR1 is MGHRA and CDR2 YSYEKL.

The chain couples TRBV30 to TRBJ1-4, with D perhaps TRBD1 (5 bases). Germline V gene data show CDR1 as GTSNPN and CDR2 as SVGIG (reference sequence). The CDR3 runs 13 residues. V shed 2 bases and J shed 8 bases, with 12 bases lying between them. The DNA of the CDR3 is TGTGCCTGGAGTCCCGGGGGAGGAGAAAAACTGTTTTTT. Its translation is CAWSPGGGEKLFF.

This chain links TRBV6-6 with TRBJ2-7, with D perhaps TRBD1 or TRBD2 (5 bases each). The CDR3 runs to 13 residues. Trimming removed 5 bases from V and 7 bases from J, with 15 bases in between. Germline V lookup: CDR1 MNHNY, CDR2 SVGAGI (reference sequence). The CDR3 sequence is CASSGTEVQEQYF. The CDR3 DNA sequence: TGTGCCAGCAGTGGGACGGAGGTCCAGGAGCAGTACTTC.

V is TRBV6-1 and J is TRBJ1-1, with TRBD1 matching 7 bases. The J segment lost 1 base and the V segment lost 2 bases, leaving 4 bases of the junction unmatched. CDR1 MNHNS and CDR2 SASEGT come from the germline V gene. The CDR3 spans 15 residues. CDR3 DNA: TGTGCCAGCAGTGAAACTACAGGGGAGAACACTGAAGCTTTCTTT. Protein sequence: CASSETTGENTEAFF.

In this sample, this clone turned up a few times. The V and J genes are TRBV11-2 and TRBJ2-3; possible D gene TRBD2, 6 bases. The V and J ends lost 5 bases and 2 bases respectively, with 17 bases between them. The CDR3 runs 16 residues. The germline gives CDR1 SGHAT, CDR2 FQNNGV. The CDR3 loop is CASSPRRSGDTDTQYF. CDR3 nucleotides: TGTGCCAGCAGCCCTCGACGTAGCGGTGACACAGATACGCAGTATTTT.

The chain recombines TRBV2 with TRBJ1-6; tentative D call: TRBD1 (5 bases). Germline-derived CDR1 and CDR2 are SNHLY and FYNNEI. V lost 8 bases, J lost 9 bases, and 14 bases lay in between. The CDR3 totals 13 residues. The CDR3 DNA sequence: TGTGCCAGCTCAGGGAAAGCATCTTCACCCCTCCACTTT. Amino acid sequence: CASSGKASSPLHF.

The V and J genes are TRBV11-2 and TRBJ2-7; D is uncertain. Germline assignment: CDR1 SGHAT and CDR2 FQNNGV. This CDR3 has 17 residues. V lost 4 bases and J lost 4, with 23 bases in between. The CDR3 sequence is CASSSPDRKRTLYEQYF. The DNA of the CDR3 is TGTGCCAGCAGCTCCCCAGACCGAAAGAGGACGCTTTACGAGCAGTACTTC. The entire variable domain, with the rest obtained from reference TRBV11-2 and TRBJ2-7, is as follows: EAGVAQSPRYKIIEKRQSVAFWCNPISGHATLYWYQQILGQGPKLLIQFQNNGVVDDSQLPKDRFSAERLKGVDSTLKIQPAKLEDSAVYLCASSSPDRKRTLYEQYFGPGTRLTVT.

This rearrangement joins TRBV11-2 to TRBJ2-1, with 7 bases matching TRBD2. V was clipped by 7 bases and J by 4 bases; unmatched bases: 13. There are 16 residues in the CDR3. CDR1 and CDR2 (germline): SGHAT, FQNNGV. In DNA, the CDR3 is TGTGCCAGCATCCCTTTGGGGTGGGAGGGGTACAATGAGCAGTTCTTC. Translating gives CASIPLGWEGYNEQFF.

This chain joins TRBV4-2 and TRBJ2-5; D unresolved. Germline CDR1 is LGHNA and CDR2 is YNFKEQ. The CDR3 is 14 residues long. V was pared by 4 bases and J by 5 bases, with 14 bases between. The CDR3 nucleotides read TGTGCCAGCAGCCCCTCCCCTTTTGGGGAGACCCAGTACTTC. Its translation: CASSPSPFGETQYF.

The CDR3 nucleotides read TGCGCCAGCAGCCAGGGTGGACCTAATGAAAAACTGTTTTTT. It yields the protein CASSQGGPNEKLFF. The chain carries TRBV5-1 and TRBJ1-4; maybe TRBD1 (5 bases). The CDR3 is 14 residues long. The germline V and J ends were trimmed by 4 bases and 3 bases, with 10 bases remaining between them. Germline values: CDR1 SGHRS, CDR2 YFSETQ.

This clone appeared a few times. The chain links TRBV4-3 to TRBJ1-6; D is unclear. From germline, CDR1 is LGHNA and CDR2 YSLEER. V was trimmed by 4 bases and J by 9 bases, leaving 16 bases between them. There are 15 residues in the CDR3. CDR3 in amino acids: CASSREYDISSPLHF. CDR3 nucleotide sequence: TGCGCCAGCAGCCGGGAGTATGACATTAGTTCACCCCTCCACTTT.

The chain couples TRBV27 to TRBJ2-5, with TRBD2 matching 8 bases. Germline V lookup: CDR1 MNHEY, CDR2 SMNVEV (reference sequence). CDR3 size: 14 residues. With V trimmed by 5 bases and J by 5 bases, 7 bases remained unmatched. The CDR3 loop is CASSPTRLAETQYF. The CDR3 coding sequence is TGTGCCAGCAGTCCGACCCGACTAGCGGAGACCCAGTACTTC.

This chain joins TRBV28 and TRBJ2-7; the match to TRBD2 covers 9 bases. CDR1 and CDR2 from the germline V gene are MDHEN and SYDVKM. This CDR3 has 14 residues. V lost 6 bases, J lost 3 bases, and 6 bases stayed unmatched. This chain's CDR3 is CASSLAGEFYEQYF. The CDR3 DNA is TGTGCCAGCAGCTTAGCGGGAGAGTTCTACGAGCAGTACTTC.

This rearrangement joins TRBV7-2 to TRBJ1-1, with 9 bases aligning to TRBD1. V gave up 3 bases and J gave up 5 bases; unmatched junction bases: 4. The germline V gene encodes CDR1 SGHTA and CDR2 FQGNSA. The CDR3 is 14 residues long. Here the CDR3 DNA reads TGTGCCAGCAGCTTCTCCGGGACAGGGACTGAAGCTTTCTTT. Encoded protein: CASSFSGTGTEAFF. Based on the CDR3 plus reference TRBV7-2 and TRBJ1-1, the full variable domain is GAGVSQSPSNKVTEKGKDVELRCDPISGHTALYWYRQSLGQGLEFLIYFQGNSAPDKSGLPSDRFSAERTGGSVSTLTIQRTQQEDSAVYLCASSFSGTGTEAFFGQGTRLTVV.

The J gene is TRBJ2-2, the V gene TRBV2; the D call may be TRBD1 or TRBD2 (5 bases each). CDR3 length: 15 residues. The V gene lost 3 bases and the J gene lost 0 bases, with 8 bases spanning the gap. CDR1 and CDR2 (germline): SNHLY, FYNNEI. CDR3 protein: CASSEGTTNTGELFF. The DNA for the CDR3 is TGTGCCAGCAGTGAGGGGACGACGAACACCGGGGAGCTGTTTTTT.